Here is one T cell receptor beta chain with its context. The sample belongs to a study of T cell responses to AZD1222 COVID-19 vaccine. The germline V gene has CDR1 GTSNPN and CDR2 SVGIG (reference sequence). Trimming took 4 bases from V and 8 from J, leaving 17 bases between them. This CDR3 comprises 13 residues. TCRdb's copy holds only in-frame clones and misses some; the assay was immunoSEQ multiplex PCR. The table lists 130,000 to 150,000 clones, more than 70% of them singletons. This chain connects TRBV30 to TRBJ1-2, with a weak D call TRBD1 (6 bases). The clonotype originates from an adult in good health. The sequencing used peripheral blood, collected on day 0 of AZD1222 vaccination. The CDR3: CAWTRGGGGGYTF. CDR3 sequence (DNA): TGTGCCTGGACGCGAGGGGGAGGAGGGGGCTACACCTTC. Filled out from reference TRBV30 and TRBJ1-2, the complete variable domain reads SQTIHQWPATLVQPVGSPLSLECTVEGTSNPNLYWYRQAAGRGLQLLFYSVGIGQISSEVPQNLSASRPQDRQFILSSKKLLLSDSGFYLCAWTRGGGGGYTFGSGTRLTVV.